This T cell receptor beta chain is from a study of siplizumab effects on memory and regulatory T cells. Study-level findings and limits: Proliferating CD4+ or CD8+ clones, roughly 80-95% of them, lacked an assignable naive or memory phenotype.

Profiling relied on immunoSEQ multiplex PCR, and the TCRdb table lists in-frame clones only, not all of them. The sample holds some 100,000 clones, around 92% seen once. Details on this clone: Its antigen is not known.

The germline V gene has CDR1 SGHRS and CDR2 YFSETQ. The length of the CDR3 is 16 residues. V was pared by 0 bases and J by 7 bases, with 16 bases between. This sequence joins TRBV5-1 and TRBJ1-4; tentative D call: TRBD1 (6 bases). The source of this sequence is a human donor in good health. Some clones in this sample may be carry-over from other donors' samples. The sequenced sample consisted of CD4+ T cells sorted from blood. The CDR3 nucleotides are TGCGCCAGCAGCTTGGGGGTTGCAGGGGTAGGTGAAAAACTGTTTTTT. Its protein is CASSLGVAGVGEKLFF.